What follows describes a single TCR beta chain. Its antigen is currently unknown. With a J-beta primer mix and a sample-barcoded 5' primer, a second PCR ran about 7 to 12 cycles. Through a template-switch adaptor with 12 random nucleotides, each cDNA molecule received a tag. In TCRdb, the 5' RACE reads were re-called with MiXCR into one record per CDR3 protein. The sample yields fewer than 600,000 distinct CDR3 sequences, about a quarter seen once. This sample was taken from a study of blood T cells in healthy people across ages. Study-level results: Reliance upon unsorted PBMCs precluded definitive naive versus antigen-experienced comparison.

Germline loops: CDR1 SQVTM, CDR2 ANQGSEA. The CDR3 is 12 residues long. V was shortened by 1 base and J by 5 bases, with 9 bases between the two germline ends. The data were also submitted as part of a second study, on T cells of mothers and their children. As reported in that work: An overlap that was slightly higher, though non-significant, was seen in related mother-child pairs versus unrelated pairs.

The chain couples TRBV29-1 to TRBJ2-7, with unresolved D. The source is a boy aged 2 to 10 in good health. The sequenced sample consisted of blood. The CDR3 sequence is CSVEVRSNEQYF. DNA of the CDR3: TGCAGCGTTGAAGTTCGGAGCAACGAGCAGTACTTC.